The source of this T cell receptor beta chain is a study of blood T cell repertoires in COVID-19. Study details: Sites in the United States, Italy and Spain provided acute and convalescent COVID-19 samples.

This CDR3 region has 18 residues. V was pared by 0 bases and J by 2 bases, with 7 bases of the junction left unmatched. Germline lookup yields CDR1 SGDLS and CDR2 YYNGEE. Some clones are missing from TCRdb's copy, which holds only in-frame ones; the method was immunoSEQ multiplex PCR. The data show fewer than 250,000 clones, roughly 85% seen once. This receptor was taken from a woman aged 40 to 50 with active or convalescent COVID-19. The sequencing input was peripheral blood. The chain employs TRBV9 and TRBJ2-1; 11 nucleotides align to TRBD2. CDR3 in amino acids: CASSVESASGRTYNEQFF. In DNA form, the CDR3 reads TGTGCCAGCAGCGTAGAGTCGGCTAGCGGGAGGACCTACAATGAGCAGTTCTTC.